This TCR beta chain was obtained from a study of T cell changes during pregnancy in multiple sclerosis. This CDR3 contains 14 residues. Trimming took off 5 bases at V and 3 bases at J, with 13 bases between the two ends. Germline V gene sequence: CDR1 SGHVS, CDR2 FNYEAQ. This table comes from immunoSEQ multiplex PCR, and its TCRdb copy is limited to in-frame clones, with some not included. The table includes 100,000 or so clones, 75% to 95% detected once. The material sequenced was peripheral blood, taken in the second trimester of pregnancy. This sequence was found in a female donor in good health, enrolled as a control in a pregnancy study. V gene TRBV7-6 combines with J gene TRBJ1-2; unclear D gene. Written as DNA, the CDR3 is TGTGCCAGCAGCCGCGAGGTACGCGACTATGGCTACACCTTC. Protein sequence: CASSREVRDYGYTF.